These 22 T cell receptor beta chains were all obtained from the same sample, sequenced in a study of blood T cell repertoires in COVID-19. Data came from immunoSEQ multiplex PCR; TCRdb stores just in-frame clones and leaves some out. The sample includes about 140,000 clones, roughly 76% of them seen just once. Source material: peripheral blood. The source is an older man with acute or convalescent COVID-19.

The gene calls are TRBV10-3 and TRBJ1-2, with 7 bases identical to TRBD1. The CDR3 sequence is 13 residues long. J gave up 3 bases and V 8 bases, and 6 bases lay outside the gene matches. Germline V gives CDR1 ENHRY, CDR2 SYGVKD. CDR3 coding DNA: TGTGCCATCGGGATAGGACAGGACTATGGCTACACCTTC. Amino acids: CAIGIGQDYGYTF.

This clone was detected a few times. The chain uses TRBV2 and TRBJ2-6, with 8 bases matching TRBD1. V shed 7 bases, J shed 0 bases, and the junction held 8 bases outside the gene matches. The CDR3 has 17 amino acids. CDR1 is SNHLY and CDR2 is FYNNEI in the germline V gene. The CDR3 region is CASTRTGSSSGANVLTF. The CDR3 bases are TGTGCCAGCACCCGGACAGGGAGCAGCTCTGGGGCCAACGTCCTGACTTTC.

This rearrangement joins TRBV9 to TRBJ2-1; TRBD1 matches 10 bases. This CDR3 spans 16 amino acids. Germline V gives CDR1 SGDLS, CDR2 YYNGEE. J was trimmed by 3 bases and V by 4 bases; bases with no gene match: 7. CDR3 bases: TGTGCCAGCAGCTTTTCCGGGACAGGGGTCTACAATGAGCAGTTCTTC. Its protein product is CASSFSGTGVYNEQFF.

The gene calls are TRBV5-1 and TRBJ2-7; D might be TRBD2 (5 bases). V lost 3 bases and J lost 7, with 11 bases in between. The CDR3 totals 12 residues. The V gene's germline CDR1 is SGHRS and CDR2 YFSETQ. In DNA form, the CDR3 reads TGCGCCAGCAGCTCGGGAAGCTGGGAGCAGTACTTC. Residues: CASSSGSWEQYF. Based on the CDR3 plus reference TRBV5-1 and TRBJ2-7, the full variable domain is KAGVTQTPRYLIKTRGQQVTLSCSPISGHRSVSWYQQTPGQGLQFLFEYFSETQRNKGNFPGRFSGRQFSNSRSEMNVSTLELGDSALYLCASSSGSWEQYFGPGTRLTVT.

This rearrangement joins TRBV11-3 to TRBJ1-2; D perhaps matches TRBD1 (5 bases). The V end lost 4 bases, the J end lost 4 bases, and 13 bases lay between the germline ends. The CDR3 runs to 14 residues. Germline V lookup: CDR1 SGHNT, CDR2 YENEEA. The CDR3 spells CASSSTATSYGYTF. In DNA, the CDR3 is TGTGCCAGCAGCTCGACAGCTACAAGCTATGGCTACACCTTC.

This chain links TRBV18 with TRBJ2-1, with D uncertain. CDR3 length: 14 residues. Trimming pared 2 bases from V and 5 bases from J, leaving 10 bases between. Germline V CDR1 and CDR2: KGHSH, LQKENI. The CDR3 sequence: CASSPWALNNEQFF. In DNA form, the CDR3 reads TGTGCCAGCTCACCATGGGCGCTGAACAATGAGCAGTTCTTC.

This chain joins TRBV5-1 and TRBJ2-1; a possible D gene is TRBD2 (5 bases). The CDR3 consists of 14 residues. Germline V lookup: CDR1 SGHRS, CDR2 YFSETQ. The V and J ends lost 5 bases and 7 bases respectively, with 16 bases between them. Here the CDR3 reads CASRLRERANEQFF. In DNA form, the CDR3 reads TGCGCCAGCAGGCTTCGGGAAAGGGCAAATGAGCAGTTCTTC. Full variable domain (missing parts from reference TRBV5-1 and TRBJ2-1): KAGVTQTPRYLIKTRGQQVTLSCSPISGHRSVSWYQQTPGQGLQFLFEYFSETQRNKGNFPGRFSGRQFSNSRSEMNVSTLELGDSALYLCASRLRERANEQFFGPGTRLTVL.

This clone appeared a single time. The CDR3 bases are TGCAGTGTCGGGAGTTACTATGGCTACACCTTC. Translation gives CSVGSYYGYTF. The rearrangement joins TRBV20-1 to TRBJ1-2; D is undetermined. The CDR3 length is 11 residues. V lost 7 bases, J lost 3 bases, and 9 bases lay in between. CDR1 and CDR2 (germline): DFQATT, SNEGSKA (reference sequence).

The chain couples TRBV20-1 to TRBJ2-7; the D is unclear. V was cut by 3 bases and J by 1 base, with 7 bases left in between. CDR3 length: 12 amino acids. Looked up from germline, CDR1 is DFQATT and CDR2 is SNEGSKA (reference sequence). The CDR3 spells CSASFSSYEQYF. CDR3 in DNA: TGCAGTGCTAGTTTTAGTTCCTACGAGCAGTACTTC.

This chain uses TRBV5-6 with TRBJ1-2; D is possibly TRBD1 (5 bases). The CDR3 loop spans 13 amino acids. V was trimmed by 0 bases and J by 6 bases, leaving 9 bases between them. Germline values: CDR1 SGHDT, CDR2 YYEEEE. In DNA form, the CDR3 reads TGTGCCAGCAGCTTGGGACAGTCAGATGGCTACACCTTC. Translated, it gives CASSLGQSDGYTF. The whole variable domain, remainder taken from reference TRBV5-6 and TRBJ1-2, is DAGVTQSPTHLIKTRGQQVTLRCSPKSGHDTVSWYQQALGQGPQFIFQYYEEEERQRGNFPDRFSGHQFPNYSSELNVNALLLGDSALYLCASSLGQSDGYTFGSGTRLTVV.

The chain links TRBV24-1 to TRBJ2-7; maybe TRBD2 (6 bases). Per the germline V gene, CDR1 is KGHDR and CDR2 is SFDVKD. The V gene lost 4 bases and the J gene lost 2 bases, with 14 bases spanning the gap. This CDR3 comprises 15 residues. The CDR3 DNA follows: TGTGCCACCAGTGACCAGTCGGAGGGAGCCTACGAGCAGTACTTC. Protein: CATSDQSEGAYEQYF.

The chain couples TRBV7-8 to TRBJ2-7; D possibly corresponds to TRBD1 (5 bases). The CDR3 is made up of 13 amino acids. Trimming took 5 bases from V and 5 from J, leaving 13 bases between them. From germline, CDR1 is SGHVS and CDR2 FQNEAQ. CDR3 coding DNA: TGTGCCAGCAGCGCTAGTAGGGGCCACGAGCAGTACTTC. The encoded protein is CASSASRGHEQYF.

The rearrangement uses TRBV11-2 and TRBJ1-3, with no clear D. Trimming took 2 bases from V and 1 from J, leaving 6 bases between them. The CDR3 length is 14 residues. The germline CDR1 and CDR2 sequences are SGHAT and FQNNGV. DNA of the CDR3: TGTGCCAGCAGCTTATCCAGGTCTGGAAACACCATATATTTT. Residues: CASSLSRSGNTIYF.

CDR3 nucleotide sequence: TGCAGCGTTGAAGGGCTGTTATCCTACAATGAGCAGTTCTTC. Protein sequence: CSVEGLLSYNEQFF. The J gene is TRBJ2-1, the V gene TRBV29-1; the D is unclear. CDR1 SQVTM and CDR2 ANQGSEA come from the germline V gene. V lost 1 base to trimming and J lost 1 base, with 8 bases between them. This CDR3 spans 14 amino acids.

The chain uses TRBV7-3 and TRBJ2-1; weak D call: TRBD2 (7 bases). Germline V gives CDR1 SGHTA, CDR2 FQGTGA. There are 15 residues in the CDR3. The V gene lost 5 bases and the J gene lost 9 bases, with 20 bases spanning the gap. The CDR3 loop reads CASSPSSGGGLEQFF. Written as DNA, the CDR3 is TGTGCCAGCAGCCCGTCTAGTGGGGGGGGCCTTGAGCAGTTCTTC.

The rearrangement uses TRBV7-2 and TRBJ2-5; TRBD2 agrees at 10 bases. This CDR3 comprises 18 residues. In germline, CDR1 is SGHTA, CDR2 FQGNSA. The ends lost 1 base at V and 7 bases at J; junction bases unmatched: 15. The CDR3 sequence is CASSLGVGSGGPQATQYF. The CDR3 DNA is TGTGCCAGCAGCTTAGGAGTCGGTAGCGGGGGGCCCCAGGCGACCCAGTACTTC.

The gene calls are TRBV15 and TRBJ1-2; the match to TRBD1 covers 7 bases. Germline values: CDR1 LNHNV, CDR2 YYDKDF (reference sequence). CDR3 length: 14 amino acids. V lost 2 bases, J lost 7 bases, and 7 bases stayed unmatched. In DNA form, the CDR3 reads TGTGCCACCAGCAGACAAAGGGACAGCCCTGGCTACACCTTC. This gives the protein CATSRQRDSPGYTF. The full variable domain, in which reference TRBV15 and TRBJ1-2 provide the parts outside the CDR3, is DAMVIQNPRYQVTQFGKPVTLSCSQTLNHNVMYWYQQKSSQAPKLLFHYYDKDFNNEADTPDNFQSRRPNTSFCFLDIRSPGLGDTAMYLCATSRQRDSPGYTFGSGTRLTVV.

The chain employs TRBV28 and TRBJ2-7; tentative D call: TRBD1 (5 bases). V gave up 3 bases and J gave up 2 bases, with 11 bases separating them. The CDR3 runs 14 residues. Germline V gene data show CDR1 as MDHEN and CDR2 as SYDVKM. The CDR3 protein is CASSFSRAPYEQYF. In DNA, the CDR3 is TGTGCCAGCAGTTTTTCCAGGGCCCCCTACGAGCAGTACTTC.

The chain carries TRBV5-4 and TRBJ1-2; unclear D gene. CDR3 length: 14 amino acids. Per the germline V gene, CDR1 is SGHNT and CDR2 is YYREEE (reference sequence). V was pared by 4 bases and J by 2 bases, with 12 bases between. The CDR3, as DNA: TGTGCCAGCAGCCCCCCGGGGTTCAACTATGGCTACACCTTC. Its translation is CASSPPGFNYGYTF.

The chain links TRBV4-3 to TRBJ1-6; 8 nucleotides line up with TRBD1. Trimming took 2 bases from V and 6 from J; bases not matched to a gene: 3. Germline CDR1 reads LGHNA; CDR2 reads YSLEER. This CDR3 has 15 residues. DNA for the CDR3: TGCGCCAGCAGCCAACAAGACAGGGGTAATTCACCCCTCCACTTT. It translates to CASSQQDRGNSPLHF.

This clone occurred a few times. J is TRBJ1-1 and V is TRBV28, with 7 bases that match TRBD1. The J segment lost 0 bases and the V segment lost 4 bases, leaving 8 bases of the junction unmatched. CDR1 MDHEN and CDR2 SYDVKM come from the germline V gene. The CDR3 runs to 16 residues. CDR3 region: CASSSSATGMNTEAFF. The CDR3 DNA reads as TGTGCCAGCAGTTCTTCCGCGACAGGGATGAACACTGAAGCTTTCTTT.

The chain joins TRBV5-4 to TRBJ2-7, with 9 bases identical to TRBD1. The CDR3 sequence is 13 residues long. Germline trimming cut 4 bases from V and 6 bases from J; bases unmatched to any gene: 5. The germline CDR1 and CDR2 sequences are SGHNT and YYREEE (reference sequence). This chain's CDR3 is CASSRDRDGEQYF. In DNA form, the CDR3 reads TGTGCCAGCAGCAGGGACAGGGACGGCGAGCAGTACTTC.